These 3 T cell receptor beta chains came from one sample sequenced in a study of T cells in Graves' hyperthyroidism and ophthalmopathy. TCR beta CDR3 sequences were amplified from RNA transcripts. The study used the HTBI primer set for a first-round RT-PCR of the TCR CDR3. From the multiplex PCR reads, TCRdb called clonotypes with MiXCR, one entry per CDR3 protein. The sample carries about 590,000 distinct CDR3 sequences, 12% to 15% recorded once. What was sequenced was blood. The receptors stem from a woman aged 18-30 years with Graves' ophthalmopathy.

V usage is TRBV20-1 and J usage is TRBJ2-7, with D maybe TRBD1 (5 bases). Deletions cut 2 bases from V and 2 bases from J, with 13 bases between. The CDR3 spans 14 residues. Germline-derived CDR1 and CDR2 are DFQATT and SNEGSKA (reference sequence). The CDR3 DNA is TGCAGTGCTAGATGGCAGGGAATCGCCTACGAGCAGTACTTC. Its protein is CSARWQGIAYEQYF.

The chain is built from TRBV6-1 and TRBJ2-1; D is possibly TRBD2 (7 bases). Trimming left V 8 bases short and J 5 bases short, with 19 bases between. CDR3 length: 15 amino acids. Germline V lookup: CDR1 MNHNS, CDR2 SASEGT. Here the CDR3 DNA reads TGTGCCAGCGGGTCTGGGAGGGAGGGGGACAATGAGCAGTTCTTC. Its translation: CASGSGREGDNEQFF.

Concerning this clonotype itself: A clone one base away is much larger, so this may be a read error. The rearrangement links TRBV12-3 or TRBV12-4 to TRBJ2-7; 8 bases are a match to TRBD2. Trimming took 7 bases from V and 3 from J; bases not matched to a gene: 5. This CDR3 contains 13 residues. The CDR3 region has the DNA TGTGCCAGCAAACGGGGGGGGCGCTACGAGCAGTACTTC. Its protein product is CASKRGGRYEQYF.